What follows describes a single T cell receptor (beta chain). The target of this receptor is not known. One base away there is no much larger clone; base qualities are not given. Between the V and J ends, shortened by 3 bases and 1 base respectively, the junction contains 9 bases. Based on the germline V gene, the CDR1 and CDR2 sequences are SNHLY and FYNNEI. The CDR3, from cysteine to phenylalanine, totals 14 residues. CDR3 DNA is the only sequence kept; it has 42 bases, read in frame from the first base. One collaborating source in Seattle enrolled patients while the patients were actively infected and followed the patients over time throughout the course of disease. Each collaborating institution followed its own protocols to collect whole blood in K2EDTA tubes. For TCRbeta analysis, collaborator samples were shipped as frozen whole blood, as isolated PBMCs, or as DNA extracted from either sample type.

The sample originates from a study of blood T cell repertoires in COVID-19 (dated by TCRdb to 2020 to 2022). Looking at the study overall: Collaborator samples came from the United States, Italy and Spain and covered acute and convalescent phases of COVID-19. The prospective study material was composed of cDNA or gDNA derived from T cells, B-cell-depleted T cells, or PBMCs. Deeply sampled blood TCRbeta repertoires from subjects exposed to, actively infected with, or recovered from COVID-19 were included in the dataset. The repertoires were released in a freely available public database meant as a resource for research on the immune response to SARS-CoV-2. The samples were drawn from the first 160 participants of the ongoing ImmuneRACE study and from some 1,300 subjects provided by 6 global collaborators. Nearly every sample came with metadata listing a de-identified subject ID, COVID-19 status, age in years and sex. Where HLA class I and class II types were available, the types were taken from metadata supplied by the sample provider, not from assay-based typing. Overall study results and their limits: Clinical and demographic metadata were provided uncurated, with the amount varying by source and participant.

TCRbeta CDR3 regions were amplified from genomic DNA using the immunoSEQ Assay, a bias-controlled multiplex PCR. The study's own analysis went as follows. Nucleated cell counts per sample were estimated from amplification of reference gene primers within the assay. To quantify the absolute abundance of each unique TCRbeta CDR3 rearrangement, sequence reads were collapsed and filtered. For each sample, productive Simpson clonality was calculated as the square root of Simpson's diversity index over productive rearrangements. Held by TCRdb, this immuneACCESS table contains in-frame sequences only and omits some clones. Under half of the omission traces to an unresolved V gene where checked; the cause of the rest is unknown. For V, J and clone size, that table is used; D and trimming come from the DNA. For this sample the table gives 200,000 to 250,000 clones, of which 70% to 90% were detected only once. The top ten clones comprise roughly a sixth of the sample.

This TCR came from a man aged 45-60 years with COVID-19, enrolled during active disease. In this chain, TRBV2 is recombined with TRBJ1-1; TRBD1 might be the D gene, on 6 matching bases. The sample was peripheral blood. The DNA sequence reads TGTGCCAGCAGTGAGGGCAGGGGGAACACTGAAGCTTTCTTT. It translates as CASSEGRGNTEAFF.